This T cell receptor (beta chain) was recorded in a study of blood T cell repertoires in COVID-19 (dated by TCRdb to 2019 to 2021). The study in broad terms: The collaborator samples originated in the United States, Italy and Spain and spanned the acute and convalescent phases of COVID-19. Subjects who had been exposed to COVID-19, were actively infected with it, or had recovered from it provided the deeply sampled blood TCRbeta repertoires that made up the dataset. The material from the prospective study consisted of cDNA or gDNA derived from T cells, B-cell-depleted T cells, or PBMCs. The sample metadata nearly always contained a de-identified subject ID, COVID-19 status, age in years and sex. The samples were drawn from two sources: the first 160 participants of the ongoing ImmuneRACE study, and 1,000 to 1,500 subjects contributed by 6 global collaborators. The repertoires were released in a freely available public database intended as a resource for research on the immune response to SARS-CoV-2. Where available, HLA class I and class II types were taken from metadata supplied by the sample provider and were not determined by assay-based typing.

This clone was counted once. This clone's antigen is unknown. Per-base quality was not reported, and no clone a single base away is much larger than it. The full study reports these points: The amount of clinical and demographic metadata varied by source and participant and was provided uncurated.

TCRbeta CDR3 regions were amplified from genomic DNA using the immunoSEQ Assay, a bias-controlled multiplex PCR. The authors' pipeline ran thus. The number of nucleated cells in each sample was estimated by amplification of reference gene primers within the assay. To quantify the absolute abundance of each unique TCRbeta CDR3 rearrangement, sequence reads were collapsed and filtered. For each sample, productive Simpson clonality was calculated by taking the square root of Simpson's diversity index across productive rearrangements. The table comes from immuneACCESS by way of TCRdb, which keeps in-frame sequences with V and J called. Part of the clones is missing from these tables; in studies checked, under half for an unresolved V gene and the rest for unknown reasons. V, J and clone size were drawn from that table, and D and trimming were deduced from the DNA. Here the sample has about 36,000 clones; 90% occur a single time. Around 4.9% of the sample is in the top ten clones.

The collaborating institutions used their own protocols to collect whole blood in K2EDTA tubes. For TCRbeta analysis, collaborators shipped samples as frozen whole blood, isolated PBMCs, or DNA extracted from either of those sample types. From the cysteine up to the phenylalanine, the CDR3 has a length of 14 residues. Only the CDR3 part of the read is kept: 42 bases, read in frame from the first base. As encoded in the germline V gene, CDR1 is SGHRS while CDR2 is YFSETQ. V is pared back by 6 bases and J by 4 bases, with 13 bases lying between the germline termini. Sequenced: peripheral blood. The receptor chain draws on TRBV5-1 and TRBJ2-2, with a weak D call of TRBD2 (6 bases match). The receptor was isolated from a human donor in a cohort sampled during active COVID-19. The CDR3: CASNTEGSTGELFF. The sequenced DNA: TGCGCCAGCAACACGGAGGGTTCCACCGGGGAGCTGTTTTTT.